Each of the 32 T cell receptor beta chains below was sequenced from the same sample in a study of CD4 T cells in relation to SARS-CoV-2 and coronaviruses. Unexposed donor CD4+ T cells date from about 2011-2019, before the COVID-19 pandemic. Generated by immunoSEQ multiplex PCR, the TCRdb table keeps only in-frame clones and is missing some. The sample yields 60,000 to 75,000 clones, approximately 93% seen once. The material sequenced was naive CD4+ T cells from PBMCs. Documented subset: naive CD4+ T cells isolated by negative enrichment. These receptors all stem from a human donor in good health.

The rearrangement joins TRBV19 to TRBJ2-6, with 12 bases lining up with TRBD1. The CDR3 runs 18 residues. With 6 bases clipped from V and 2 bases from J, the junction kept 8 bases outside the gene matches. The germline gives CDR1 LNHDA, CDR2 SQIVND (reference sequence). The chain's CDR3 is CASSLRDRGLPGANVLTF. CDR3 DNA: TGTGCCAGTAGCCTCCGGGACAGGGGGCTCCCTGGGGCCAACGTCCTGACTTTC.

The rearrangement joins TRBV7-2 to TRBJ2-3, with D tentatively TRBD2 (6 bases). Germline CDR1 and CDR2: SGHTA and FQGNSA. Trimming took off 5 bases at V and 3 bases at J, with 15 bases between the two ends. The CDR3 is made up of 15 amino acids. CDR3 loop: CASSPFGRGTDTQYF. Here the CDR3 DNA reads TGTGCCAGCAGCCCCTTCGGCCGGGGGACAGATACGCAGTATTTT.

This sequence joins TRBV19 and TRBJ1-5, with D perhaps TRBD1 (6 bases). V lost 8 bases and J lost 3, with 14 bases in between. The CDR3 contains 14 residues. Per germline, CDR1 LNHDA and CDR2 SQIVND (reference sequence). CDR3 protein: CASSRGGSNQPQHF. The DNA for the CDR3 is TGTGCCAGTTCCAGAGGGGGGTCCAATCAGCCCCAGCATTTT.

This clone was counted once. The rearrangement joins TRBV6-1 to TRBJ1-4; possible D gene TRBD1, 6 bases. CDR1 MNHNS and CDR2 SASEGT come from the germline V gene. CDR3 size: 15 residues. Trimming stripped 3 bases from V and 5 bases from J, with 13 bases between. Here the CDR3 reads CASSESGTRNEKLFF. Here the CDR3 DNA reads TGTGCCAGCAGTGAGTCCGGGACAAGAAATGAAAAACTGTTTTTT.

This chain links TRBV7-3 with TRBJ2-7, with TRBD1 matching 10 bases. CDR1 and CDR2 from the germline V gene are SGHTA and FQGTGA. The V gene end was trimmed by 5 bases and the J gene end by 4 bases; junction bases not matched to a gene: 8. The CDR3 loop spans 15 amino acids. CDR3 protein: CASSISGTGVYEQYF. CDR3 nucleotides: TGTGCCAGCAGCATTTCCGGGACAGGGGTTTACGAGCAGTACTTC.

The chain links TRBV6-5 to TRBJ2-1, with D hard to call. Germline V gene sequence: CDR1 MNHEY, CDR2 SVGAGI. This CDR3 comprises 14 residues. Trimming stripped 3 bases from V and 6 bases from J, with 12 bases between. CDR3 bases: TGTGCCAGCAGTTATTCGGAATTCGGCAATGAGCAGTTCTTC. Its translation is CASSYSEFGNEQFF.

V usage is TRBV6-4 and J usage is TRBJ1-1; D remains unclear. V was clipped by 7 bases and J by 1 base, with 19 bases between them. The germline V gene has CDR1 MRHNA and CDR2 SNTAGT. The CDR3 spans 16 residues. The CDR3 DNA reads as TGTGCCAGCATTATACCGGCAGGCGGGCCGAACACTGAAGCTTTCTTT. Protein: CASIIPAGGPNTEAFF.

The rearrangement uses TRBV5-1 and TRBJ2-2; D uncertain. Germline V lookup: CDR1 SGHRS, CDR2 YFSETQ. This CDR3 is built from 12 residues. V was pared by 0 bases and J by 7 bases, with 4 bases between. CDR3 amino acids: CASSLEGGELFF. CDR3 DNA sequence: TGCGCCAGCAGCTTGGAGGGCGGGGAGCTGTTTTTT.

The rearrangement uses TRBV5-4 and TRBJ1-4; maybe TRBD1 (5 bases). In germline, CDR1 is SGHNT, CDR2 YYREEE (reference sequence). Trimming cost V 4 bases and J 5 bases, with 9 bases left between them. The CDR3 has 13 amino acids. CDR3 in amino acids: CASSPGANEKLFF. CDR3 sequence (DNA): TGTGCCAGCAGCCCCGGGGCAAATGAAAAACTGTTTTTT.

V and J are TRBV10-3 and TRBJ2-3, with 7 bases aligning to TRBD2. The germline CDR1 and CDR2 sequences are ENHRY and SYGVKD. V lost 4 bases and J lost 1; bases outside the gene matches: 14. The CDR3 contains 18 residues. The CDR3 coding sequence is TGTGCCATCAGTGGCGTGAGCGGGGAATTTTTCGGCACAGATACGCAGTATTTT. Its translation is CAISGVSGEFFGTDTQYF.

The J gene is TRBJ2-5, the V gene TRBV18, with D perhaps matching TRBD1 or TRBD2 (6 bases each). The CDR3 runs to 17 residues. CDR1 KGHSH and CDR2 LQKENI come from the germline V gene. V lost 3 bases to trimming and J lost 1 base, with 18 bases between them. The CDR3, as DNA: TGTGCCAGCTCACCTTCAGAAGGGGGGCCGGGCCAAGAGACCCAGTACTTC. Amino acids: CASSPSEGGPGQETQYF.

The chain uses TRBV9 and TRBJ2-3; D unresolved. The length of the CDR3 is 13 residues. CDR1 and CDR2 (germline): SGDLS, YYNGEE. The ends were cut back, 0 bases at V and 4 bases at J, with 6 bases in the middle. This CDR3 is CASSVDLADTQYF. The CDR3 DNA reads TGTGCCAGCAGCGTAGACTTAGCAGATACGCAGTATTTT.

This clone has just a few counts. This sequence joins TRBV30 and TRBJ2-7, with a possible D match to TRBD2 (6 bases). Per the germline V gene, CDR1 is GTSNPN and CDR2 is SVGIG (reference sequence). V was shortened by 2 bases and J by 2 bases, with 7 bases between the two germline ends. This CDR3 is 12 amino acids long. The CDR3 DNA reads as TGTGCCTGGAGTCGGGAGACCTACGAGCAGTACTTC. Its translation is CAWSRETYEQYF.

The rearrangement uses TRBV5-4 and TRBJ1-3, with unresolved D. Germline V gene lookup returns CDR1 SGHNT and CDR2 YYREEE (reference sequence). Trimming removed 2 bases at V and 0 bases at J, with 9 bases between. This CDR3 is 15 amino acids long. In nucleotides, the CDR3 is TGTGCCAGCAGCTTAACCGGAGGCTCTGGAAACACCATATATTTT. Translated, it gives CASSLTGGSGNTIYF.

CDR3 sequence: CATSDSKAGAGIQYF. DNA of the CDR3: TGTGCCACCAGTGATTCGAAAGCGGGAGCGGGCATTCAGTACTTC. The V gene is TRBV24-1, the J gene TRBJ2-4; 8 nucleotides match TRBD2. This CDR3 spans 15 amino acids. Germline CDR1 KGHDR, CDR2 SFDVKD. V lost 2 bases, J lost 9 bases, and 8 bases stayed unmatched.

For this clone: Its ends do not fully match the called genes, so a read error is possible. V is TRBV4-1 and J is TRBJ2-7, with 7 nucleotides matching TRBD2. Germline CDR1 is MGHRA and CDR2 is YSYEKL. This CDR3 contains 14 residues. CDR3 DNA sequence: TGCGCCAGCAGCCTAACTAGCGTGGATCGTACCCACAACTTC. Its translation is CASSLTSVDRTHNF.

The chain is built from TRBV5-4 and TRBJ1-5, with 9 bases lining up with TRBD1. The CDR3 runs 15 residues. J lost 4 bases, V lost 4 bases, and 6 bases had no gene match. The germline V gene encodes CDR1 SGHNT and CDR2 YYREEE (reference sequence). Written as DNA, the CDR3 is TGTGCCAGCAGCCTGGGGACAGGGTTAAATCAGCCCCAGCATTTT. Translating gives CASSLGTGLNQPQHF.

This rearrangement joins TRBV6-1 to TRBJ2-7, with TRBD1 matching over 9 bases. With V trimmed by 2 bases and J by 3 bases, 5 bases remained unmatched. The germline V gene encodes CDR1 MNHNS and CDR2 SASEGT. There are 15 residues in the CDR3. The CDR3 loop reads CASSEPPGQGYEQYF. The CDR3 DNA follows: TGTGCCAGCAGTGAACCACCGGGACAGGGCTACGAGCAGTACTTC.

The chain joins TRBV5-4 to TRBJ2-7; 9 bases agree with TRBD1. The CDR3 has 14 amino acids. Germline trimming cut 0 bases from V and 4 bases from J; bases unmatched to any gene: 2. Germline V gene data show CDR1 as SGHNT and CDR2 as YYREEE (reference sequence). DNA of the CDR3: TGTGCCAGCAGCTTGGAACAGGGGGCGTACGAGCAGTACTTC. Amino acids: CASSLEQGAYEQYF.

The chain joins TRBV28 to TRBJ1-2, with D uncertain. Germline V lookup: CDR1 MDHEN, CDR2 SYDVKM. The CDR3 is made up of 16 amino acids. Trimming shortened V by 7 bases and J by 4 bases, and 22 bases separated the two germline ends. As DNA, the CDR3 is TGTGCCAGCATCGATTCGGGTCTCACCGGAGTCTATGGCTACACCTTC. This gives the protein CASIDSGLTGVYGYTF.

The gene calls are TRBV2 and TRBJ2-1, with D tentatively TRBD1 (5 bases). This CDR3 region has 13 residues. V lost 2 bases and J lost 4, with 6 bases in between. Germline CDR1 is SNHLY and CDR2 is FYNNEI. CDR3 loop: CASSERQYNEQFF. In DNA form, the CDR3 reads TGTGCCAGCAGTGAACGACAGTACAATGAGCAGTTCTTC.

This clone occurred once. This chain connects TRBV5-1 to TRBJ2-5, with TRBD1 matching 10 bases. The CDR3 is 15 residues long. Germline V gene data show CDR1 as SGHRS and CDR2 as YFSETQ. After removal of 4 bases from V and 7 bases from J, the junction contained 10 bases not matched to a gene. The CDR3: CASSLAGTGVGTQYF. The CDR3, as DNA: TGCGCCAGCAGCCTCGCCGGGACAGGGGTTGGGACCCAGTACTTC.

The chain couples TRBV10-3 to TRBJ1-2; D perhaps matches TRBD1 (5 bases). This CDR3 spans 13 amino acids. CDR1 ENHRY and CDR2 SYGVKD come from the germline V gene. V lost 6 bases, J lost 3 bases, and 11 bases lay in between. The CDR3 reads CAIRRDRDYGYTF. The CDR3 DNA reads TGTGCCATCAGACGCGACAGAGACTATGGCTACACCTTC.

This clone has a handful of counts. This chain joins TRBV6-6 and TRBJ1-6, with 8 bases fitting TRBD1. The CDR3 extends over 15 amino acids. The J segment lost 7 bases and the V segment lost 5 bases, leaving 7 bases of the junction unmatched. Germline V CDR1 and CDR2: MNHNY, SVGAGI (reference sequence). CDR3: CASSQRDRINSPLHF. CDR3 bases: TGTGCCAGCAGTCAAAGGGACAGGATAAATTCACCCCTCCACTTT.

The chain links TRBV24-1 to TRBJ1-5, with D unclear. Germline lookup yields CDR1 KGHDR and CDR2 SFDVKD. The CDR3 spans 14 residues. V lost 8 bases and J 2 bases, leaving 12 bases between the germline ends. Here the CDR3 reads CATTSGYGNQPQHF. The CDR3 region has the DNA TGTGCCACCACTTCGGGGTATGGCAATCAGCCCCAGCATTTT.

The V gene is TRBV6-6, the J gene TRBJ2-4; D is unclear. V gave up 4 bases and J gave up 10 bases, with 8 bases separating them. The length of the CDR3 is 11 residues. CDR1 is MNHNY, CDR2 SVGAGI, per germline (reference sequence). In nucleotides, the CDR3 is TGTGCCAGCAGTTCCCTCGGAATTCAGTACTTC. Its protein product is CASSSLGIQYF.

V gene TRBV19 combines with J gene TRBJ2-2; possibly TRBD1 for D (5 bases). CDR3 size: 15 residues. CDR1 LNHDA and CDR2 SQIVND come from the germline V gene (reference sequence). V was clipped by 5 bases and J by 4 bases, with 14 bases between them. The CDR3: CASSSHRTPTGELFF. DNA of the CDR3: TGTGCCAGTAGTTCTCACAGGACGCCCACCGGGGAGCTGTTTTTT.

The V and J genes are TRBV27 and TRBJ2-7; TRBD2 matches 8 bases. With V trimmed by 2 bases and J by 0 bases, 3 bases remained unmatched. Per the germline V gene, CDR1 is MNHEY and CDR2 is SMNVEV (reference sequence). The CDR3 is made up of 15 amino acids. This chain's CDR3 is CASSLTGGGSYEQYF. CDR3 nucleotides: TGTGCCAGCAGTTTAACGGGGGGGGGCTCCTACGAGCAGTACTTC.

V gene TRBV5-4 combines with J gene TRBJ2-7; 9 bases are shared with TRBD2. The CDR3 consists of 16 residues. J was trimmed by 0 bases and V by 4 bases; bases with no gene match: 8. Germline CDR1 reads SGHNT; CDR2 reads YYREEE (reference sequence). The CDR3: CASSPNLAGSSYEQYF. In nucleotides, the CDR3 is TGTGCCAGCAGCCCCAACCTAGCGGGAAGCTCCTACGAGCAGTACTTC.

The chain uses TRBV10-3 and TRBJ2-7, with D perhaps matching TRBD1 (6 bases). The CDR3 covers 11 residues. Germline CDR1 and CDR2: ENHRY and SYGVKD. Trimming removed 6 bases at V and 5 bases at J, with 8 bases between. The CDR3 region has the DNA TGTGCCATCAGGACAGGTAACGAGCAGTACTTC. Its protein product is CAIRTGNEQYF.

The CDR3 nucleotides read TGCAGCGTTCGGGACAGGGGCGCCCGTGGATATGGCTACACCTTC. Its protein product is CSVRDRGARGYGYTF. The chain has TRBV29-1 and TRBJ1-2; TRBD1 matches at 10 bases. This CDR3 contains 15 residues. Germline CDR1 reads SQVTM; CDR2 reads ANQGSEA. The ends lost 5 bases at V and 5 bases at J; junction bases unmatched: 11.

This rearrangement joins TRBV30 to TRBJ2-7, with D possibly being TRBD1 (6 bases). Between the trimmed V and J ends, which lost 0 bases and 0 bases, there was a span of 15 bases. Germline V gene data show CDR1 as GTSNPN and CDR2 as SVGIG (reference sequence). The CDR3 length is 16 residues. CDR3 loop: CAWSVSSGANSYEQYF. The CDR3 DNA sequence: TGTGCCTGGAGTGTATCTTCAGGGGCCAACTCCTACGAGCAGTACTTC.